This T cell receptor beta chain was captured in a study of T cell responses to AZD1222 COVID-19 vaccine. Assay used: immunoSEQ multiplex PCR; TCRdb lists only in-frame clones, some missing. The sample's table shows 150,000 or so clones. This receptor was identified in an adult in good health. The material sequenced was peripheral blood.

The CDR3, as DNA: TGTGCCAGCAGCCAAGATCTCCCTGACTCTGGAAACACCATATATTTT. Protein: CASSQDLPDSGNTIYF. This chain connects TRBV4-2 to TRBJ1-3; D gene unclear. Germline V CDR1 and CDR2: LGHNA, YNFKEQ. The V and J ends lost 0 bases and 0 bases respectively, with 9 bases between them. This CDR3 comprises 16 residues.